Given below is one T cell receptor (beta chain) in context. This entry belongs to a study of blood T cell repertoires in COVID-19. Study summary: Spain, Italy and the United States supplied samples that represented acute and convalescent COVID-19. PBMCs, B-cell-depleted T cells, or T cells provided the cDNA or gDNA that made up the material.

Per the original data handling: The authors estimated nucleated cell counts from reference gene primer amplification. Sequencing was performed with immunoSEQ multiplex PCR; in TCRdb, only in-frame clones are kept and a portion is missing. Clonal size and the V and J genes are those of that table, whereas D and trimming came from the DNA. The sample contains 30,000 or so clones, around 91% of which appear only once. The ends lost 2 bases at V and 1 base at J; junction bases unmatched: 12. In germline, CDR1 is SGHRS, CDR2 YFSETQ. This CDR3 region has 18 residues. The chain carries TRBV5-1 and TRBJ2-5; 9 bases align to TRBD2. The source is an elderly man with acute or convalescent COVID-19. Source material: peripheral blood. CDR3 in DNA: TGCGCCAGCAGCTTTGAGGCGCGTCTAGCGGGGTTCCAAGAGACCCAGTACTTC. Translation: CASSFEARLAGFQETQYF.